This TCR beta chain appears in the sequencing data of a study of OX40 agonist ivuxolimab in advanced cancers. General observations from the study: Both blood CD4+ and CD8+ T cells showed clonal growth by week 6 at 0.1 to 3.0 mg/kg.

Generated by immunoSEQ multiplex PCR, the TCRdb table keeps only in-frame clones and is missing some. The sample lists more than 50,000 clones, approximately 94% seen once, with around a fifth in the top ten. This CDR3 region has 18 residues. Looked up from germline, CDR1 is SGHDT and CDR2 is YYEEEE. V dropped 0 bases and J dropped 5; count of bases not matched to a gene: 13. Comments on this clone: Its antigen is unknown.

This chain joins TRBV5-6 and TRBJ2-5; the match to TRBD1 covers 10 bases. This sample comprised CD4+ or CD8+ T cells sorted from blood, obtained in a trial of the OX40 agonist ivuxolimab. The sequence came from an adult with an advanced solid tumor such as melanoma, head and neck, liver or kidney cancer. CDR3 sequence (DNA): TGTGCCAGCAGCTTGGCCCGGACAGGGGGTGACCGGAGGGAGACCCAGTACTTC. Translated, it gives CASSLARTGGDRRETQYF.